This entry features one T cell receptor (beta chain) sequence. This clone was found a few times. The antigen it recognizes is unknown. There are no base qualities to consult, and no much larger clone falls within one base. The data belong to a study of beta chain features in type 1 diabetes listed by TCRdb under 2018. In the study overall: Mean age, gender distribution, total cell number and subset yield were not different between patients and healthy donors. A total of over 90,000,000 sorted cells were examined across all samples, and a strong correlation was observed between cell number per subset and RNA yield. The study compared TCRB repertoires of sorted circulating CD4+ T cell subsets between recently diagnosed type 1 diabetes patients and matched healthy donors. Naive and central memory subsets were obtained from all 30 or so donors, but regulatory and stem cell-like memory subsets were isolated from only 8 patients and roughly 8 healthy donors.

Trimming takes 4 bases off V and 6 bases off J; junction bases not matched to a gene: 6. The CDR3 contains 14 residues, cysteine and phenylalanine counted. Only the CDR3 region is kept as DNA, spanning 42 bases read in frame from base 1. Reading the germline V gene gives CDR1 SGHRS and CDR2 YFSETQ. Each donor gave one peripheral blood draw, about 100 mL on average, collected into heparinised tubes. Naive, central memory, regulatory and stem cell-like memory CD4+ T cells were sorted on a BD FACSAria II using a panel including CD45RO, CCR7, CD25, CD127, CD95 and CD27. A purity above 95% was achieved for all sorted populations. PBMCs were separated immediately by Lymphoprep density gradient centrifugation and were stained directly, without being cultured. So that batch effects would be minimized, each experiment stained and sorted samples in pairs, pairing one healthy donor with one patient. The entire amount of isolated RNA was reverse transcribed using the High Capacity cDNA Reverse Transcription Kit, so the sequenced TCRB transcripts were expressed ones. Deep immunoSEQ sequencing was performed on naive, central memory and regulatory T cell samples, with an average of about 3.6 million total reads per sample. After sorted cells were lysed in RLT buffer, RNA was extracted with DNase-treated RNeasy Micro or Mini kits, with the choice depending on cell number. To prevent cross-contamination, every cell subset was processed on its own, while patient and healthy donor samples were processed together. The immunoSEQ multiplex PCR was used to amplify TCRB sequences from cDNA, generating 87-bp fragments that spanned the CDR3 region. The amplicons were sequenced using the Illumina HiSeq platform. The paper's processing steps were these. Synthetic template baselines were used to correct PCR bias computationally, reads within Hamming distance 2 were collapsed together, and singletons that could not be merged were discarded. Reads were aligned against IMGT so that V, D and J genes, CDR3 length and insertions or deletions at six rearrangement sites could be assigned. Clonotype counts were normalized to sorted cell number within each subset before computing true diversity and Gini coefficients with the tcR R package. Repertoire sharing was quantified using the overlap coefficient calculated on TCRB nucleotide sequences. In its TCRdb copy, this immuneACCESS table keeps in-frame sequences only and misses some clones. Where compared with another copy, unresolved V genes explain less than half of these, and the others have no known cause. V and J calls and clone size are those listed in that table; D and trimming were worked out from the DNA. The sample profile shows 300,000 to 400,000 clones; around 10% of them were found once. Roughly 0.54% of the sample rests with the top ten.

What the research found in general, with its limitations: HLA sub-analyses involved small numbers of individuals, so any influence of HLA type on TCRB rearrangement remained unresolved. PCR might favor shorter templates, but patient and control samples were amplified and corrected together, so any skew would affect both groups equally. Naive, central memory and regulatory TCRB repertoires appeared more similar among patients than among healthy donors. Patients with type 1 diabetes made fewer insertions and deleted more nucleotides at VDJ recombination sites, implying thymic rearrangement abnormalities. Sequencing cDNA rather than genomic DNA could over-represent highly expressing activated cells, although activation and CD3 levels did not differ between groups. Type 1 diabetes patients showed a moderate but significant shortening of TCRB CDR3 length in all four CD4+ subsets.

The clonotype originates from a man in his thirties or forties with type 1 diabetes. This chain joins TRBV5-1 to TRBJ2-7, with TRBD1 matching 11 junction bases. Specimen: central memory CD4+ T cells from blood. For the CDR3, the sequence is CASSRGQGAGEQYF. The nucleotides read TGCGCCAGCAGCCGCGGACAGGGGGCGGGCGAGCAGTACTTC.